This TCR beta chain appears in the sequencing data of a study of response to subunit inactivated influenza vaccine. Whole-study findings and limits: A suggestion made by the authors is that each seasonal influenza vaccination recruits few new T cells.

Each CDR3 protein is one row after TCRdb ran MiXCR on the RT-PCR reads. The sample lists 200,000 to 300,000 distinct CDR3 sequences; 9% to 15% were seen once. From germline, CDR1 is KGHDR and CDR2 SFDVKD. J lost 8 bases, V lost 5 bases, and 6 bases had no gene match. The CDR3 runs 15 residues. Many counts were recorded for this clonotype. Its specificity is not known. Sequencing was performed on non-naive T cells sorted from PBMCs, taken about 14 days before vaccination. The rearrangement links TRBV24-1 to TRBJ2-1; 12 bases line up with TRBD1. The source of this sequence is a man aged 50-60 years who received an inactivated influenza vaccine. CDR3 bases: TGTGCCACCAGTGGGGGACAGGGGGCGGATGATGAGCAGTTCTTC. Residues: CATSGGQGADDEQFF.